This TCR beta chain was sequenced in a study of CD8+CD57+ T cells in acquired aplastic anemia. In the study overall: Sorting CD4+ and CD8+ cells gave DNA averaging approximately 3 ug.

Between the trimmed V and J ends, which lost 1 base and 4 bases, there was a span of 23 bases. The length of the CDR3 is 18 residues. Looked up from germline, CDR1 is SGHDN and CDR2 is FVKESK. Study findings and constraints: Researchers report that twenty-nine CD8+ CDR3 sequences appeared in both patients and controls.

Note on this clonotype: No antigen is known for it.

Sequenced patients had shown CD8+CD57+ cell expansion by flow cytometry. Severe acquired aplastic anemia was diagnosed in all patients. Genomic DNA constituted the template upon which TCR beta VDJ and CDR3 profiling was performed. TCRdb re-derived calls from the reads in MiXCR, one entry per CDR3 protein. The sample includes 89,000 or so distinct CDR3 sequences, 55% to 75% of them seen just once. The clonotype originates from a human donor with aplastic anemia. Sequencing was done on a sample of sorted CD4+, CD8+, or CD8+CD57+ T cells (not recorded which) from PBMCs. The J gene is TRBJ2-7, the V gene TRBV14, with TRBD2 as a possible D gene (7 bases). The CDR3 is CASSQGGAGAKRRYEQYF. The CDR3 region has the DNA TGTGCCAGCAGCCAAGGTGGGGCGGGGGCTAAACGGAGGTACGAGCAGTACTTC.